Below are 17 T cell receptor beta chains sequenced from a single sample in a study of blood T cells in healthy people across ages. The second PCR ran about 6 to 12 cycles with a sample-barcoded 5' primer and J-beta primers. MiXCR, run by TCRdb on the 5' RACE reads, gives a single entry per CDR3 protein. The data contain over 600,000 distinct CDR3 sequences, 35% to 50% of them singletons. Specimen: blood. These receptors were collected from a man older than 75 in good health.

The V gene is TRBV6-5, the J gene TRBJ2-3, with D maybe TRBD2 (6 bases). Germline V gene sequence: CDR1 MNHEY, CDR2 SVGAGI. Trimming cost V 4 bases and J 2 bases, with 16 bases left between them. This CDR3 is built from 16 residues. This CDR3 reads CASSWGDRLDTDTQYF. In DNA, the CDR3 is TGTGCCAGCAGTTGGGGGGACCGGCTAGACACAGATACGCAGTATTTT.

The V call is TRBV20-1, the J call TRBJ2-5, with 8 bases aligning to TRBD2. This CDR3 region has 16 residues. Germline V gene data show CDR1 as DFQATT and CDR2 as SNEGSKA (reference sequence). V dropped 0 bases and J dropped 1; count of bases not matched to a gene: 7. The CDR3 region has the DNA TGCAGTGCTAGAGATGGCATAGCGGGACGCCAAGAGACCCAGTACTTC. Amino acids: CSARDGIAGRQETQYF.

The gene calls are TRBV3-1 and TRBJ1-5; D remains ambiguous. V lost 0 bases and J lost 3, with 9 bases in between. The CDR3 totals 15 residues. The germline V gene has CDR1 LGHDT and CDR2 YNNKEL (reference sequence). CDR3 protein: CASSQESGNNQPQHF. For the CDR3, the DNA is TGTGCCAGCAGCCAAGAATCCGGGAACAATCAGCCCCAGCATTTT.

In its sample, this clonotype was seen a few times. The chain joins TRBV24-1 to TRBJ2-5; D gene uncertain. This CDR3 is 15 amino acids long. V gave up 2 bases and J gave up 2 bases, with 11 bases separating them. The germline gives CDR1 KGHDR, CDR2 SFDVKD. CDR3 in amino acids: CATSDSALGQETQYF. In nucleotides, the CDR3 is TGTGCCACCAGTGATTCGGCGTTAGGGCAAGAGACCCAGTACTTC.

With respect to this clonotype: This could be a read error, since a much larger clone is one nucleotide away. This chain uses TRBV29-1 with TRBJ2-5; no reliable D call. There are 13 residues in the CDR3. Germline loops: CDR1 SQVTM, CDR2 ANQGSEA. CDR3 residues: CSAWVDHQEIQYF. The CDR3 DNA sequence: TGCAGCGCCTGGGTAGATCACCAAGAGATCCAGTACTTC.

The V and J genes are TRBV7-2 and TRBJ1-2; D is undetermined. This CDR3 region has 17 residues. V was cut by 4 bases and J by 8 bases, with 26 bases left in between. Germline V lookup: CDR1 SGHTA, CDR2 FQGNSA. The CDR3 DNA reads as TGTGCCAGCAGCTCCCCAGCCCCACTGGGAAGGGTGGAGGGCTACACCTTC. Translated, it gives CASSSPAPLGRVEGYTF.

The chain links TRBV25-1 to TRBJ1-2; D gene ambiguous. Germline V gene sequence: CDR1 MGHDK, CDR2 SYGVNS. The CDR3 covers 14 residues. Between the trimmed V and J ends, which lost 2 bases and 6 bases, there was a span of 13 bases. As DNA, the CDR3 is TGTGCCAGCAGTGAAGCGGCAGGAGTGAATGGCTACACCTTC. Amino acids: CASSEAAGVNGYTF.

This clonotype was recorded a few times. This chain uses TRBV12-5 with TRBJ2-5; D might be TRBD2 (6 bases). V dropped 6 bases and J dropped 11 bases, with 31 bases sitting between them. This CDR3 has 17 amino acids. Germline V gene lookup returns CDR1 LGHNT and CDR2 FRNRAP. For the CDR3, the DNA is TGTGCTAGTGGCTTCGGGGACTCTTCAAACCCCTACAATGAGCAGTACTTC. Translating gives CASGFGDSSNPYNEQYF.

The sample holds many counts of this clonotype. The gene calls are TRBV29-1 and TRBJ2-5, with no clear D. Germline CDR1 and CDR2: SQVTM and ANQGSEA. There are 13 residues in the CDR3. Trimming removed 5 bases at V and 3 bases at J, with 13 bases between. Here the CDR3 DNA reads TGCAGCGTTACCTCGGGTTGGGAAGAGACCCAGTACTTC. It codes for CSVTSGWEETQYF.

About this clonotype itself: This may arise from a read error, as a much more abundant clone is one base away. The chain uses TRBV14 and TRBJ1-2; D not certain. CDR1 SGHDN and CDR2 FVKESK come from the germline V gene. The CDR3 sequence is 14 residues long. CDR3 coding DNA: TGTGCCGGCAGCCATCCGGACGGGAACTATGGCTACACCTTC. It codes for CAGSHPDGNYGYTF.

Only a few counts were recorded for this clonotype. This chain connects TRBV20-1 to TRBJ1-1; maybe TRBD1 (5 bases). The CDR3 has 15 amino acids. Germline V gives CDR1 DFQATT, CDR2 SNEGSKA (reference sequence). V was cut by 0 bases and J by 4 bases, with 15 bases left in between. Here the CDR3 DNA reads TGCAGTGCTAGAGACCCAGGGAAGGGGCGCACTGAAGCTTTCTTT. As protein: CSARDPGKGRTEAFF.

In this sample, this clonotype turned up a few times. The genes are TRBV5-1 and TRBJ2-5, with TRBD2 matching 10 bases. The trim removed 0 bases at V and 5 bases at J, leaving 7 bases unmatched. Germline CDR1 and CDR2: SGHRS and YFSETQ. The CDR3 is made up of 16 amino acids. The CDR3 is CASSLVPGLADETQYF. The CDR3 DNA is TGCGCCAGCAGCTTGGTGCCCGGACTAGCGGACGAGACCCAGTACTTC.

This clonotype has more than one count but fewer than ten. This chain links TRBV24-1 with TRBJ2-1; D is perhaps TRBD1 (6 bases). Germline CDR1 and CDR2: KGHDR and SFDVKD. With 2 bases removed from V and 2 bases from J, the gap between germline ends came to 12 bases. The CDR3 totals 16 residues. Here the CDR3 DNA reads TGTGCCACCAGTGATTCCGGGACATCAGCCTACAATGAGCAGTTCTTC. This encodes CATSDSGTSAYNEQFF.

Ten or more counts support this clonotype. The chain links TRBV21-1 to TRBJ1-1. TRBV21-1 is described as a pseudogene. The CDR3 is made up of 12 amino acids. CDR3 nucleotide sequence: TGTGCCAGCAGCACGCTACACACTGAAGCTTTCTTT. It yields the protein CASSTLHTEAFF.

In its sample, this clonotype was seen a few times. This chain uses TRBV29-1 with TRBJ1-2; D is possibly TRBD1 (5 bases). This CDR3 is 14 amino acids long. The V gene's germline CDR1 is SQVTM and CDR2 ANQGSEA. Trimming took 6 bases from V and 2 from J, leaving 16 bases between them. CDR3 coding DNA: TGCAGCGTGGCCGACAGAGGACAAAACTATGGCTACACCTTC. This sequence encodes CSVADRGQNYGYTF.

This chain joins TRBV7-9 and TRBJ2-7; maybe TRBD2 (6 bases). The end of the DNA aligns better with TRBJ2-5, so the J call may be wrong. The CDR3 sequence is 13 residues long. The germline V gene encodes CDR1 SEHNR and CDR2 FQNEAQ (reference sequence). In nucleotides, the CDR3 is TGTGCCAGCAGCTTAACTAGCTTTGGGACCCAGTACTTC. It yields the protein CASSLTSFGTQYF.

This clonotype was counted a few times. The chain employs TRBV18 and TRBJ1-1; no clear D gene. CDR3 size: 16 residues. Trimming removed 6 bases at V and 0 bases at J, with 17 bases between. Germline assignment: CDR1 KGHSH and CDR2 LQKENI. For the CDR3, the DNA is TGTGCCAGCTCCTTAAAGGGCGGGAGTATGAACACTGAAGCTTTCTTT. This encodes CASSLKGGSMNTEAFF. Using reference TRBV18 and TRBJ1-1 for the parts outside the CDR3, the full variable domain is NAGVMQNPRHLVRRRGQEARLRCSPMKGHSHVYWYRQLPEEGLKFMVYLQKENIIDESGMPKERFSAEFPKEGPSILRIQQVVRGDSAAYFCASSLKGGSMNTEAFFGQGTRLTVV.